These T cell receptor beta chains were read from a single sample in a study of vaccination effects on CD4 cells after COVID-19. For these TCRs, the target antigens are not known. The method was immunoSEQ multiplex PCR; TCRdb's version includes in-frame clones alone and lacks a portion of them. The sample carries some 14,000 clones, more than 65% recorded once. The material was CD4+ T cells from PBMCs cultured with HCoV-229E spike peptides, obtained before COVID-19 vaccination. The receptors were sampled from a human donor who received a COVID-19 vaccine. The CDR3 runs from the conserved cysteine through the conserved F or W. A D gene is named only where the DNA matches it firmly. Clone size appears in some rows only: once, few, many, or a class for an expanded clone.

>-|TRBV4-3|-|TRBJ1-6
CASSQEVAASSYNSPLHF
TGCGCCAGCAGCCAAGAGGTCGCAGCTTCCTCCTATAATTCACCCCTCCACTTT
>TRBD2|TRBV4-1|-|TRBJ2-1
CASSQPGLAGVEQFF
TGCGCCAGCAGCCAGCCGGGACTAGCGGGAGTAGAGCAGTTCTTC
>-|TRBV10-3|-|TRBJ2-1
CAIGRGGPEQFF
TGTGCCATCGGGAGAGGGGGGCCTGAGCAGTTCTTC
>-|TRBV21-1|-|TRBJ2-7
CAPPKRAYEQYF
TGTGCGCCGCCCAAGCGAGCCTACGAGCAGTACTTC
>TRBD1|TRBV19|-|TRBJ2-4
CASSPDRNVAKNIQYF
TGTGCCAGTAGTCCGGACAGGAATGTAGCCAAAAACATTCAGTACTTC
>-|TRBV28|few|TRBJ1-1
CASSHPYTGLQLAFF
TGTGCCAGCAGTCACCCATATACAGGACTTCAGTTAGCTTTCTTT
>-|TRBV7-2|-|TRBJ2-3
CASSPGRGSATDTQYF
TGTGCCAGCAGCCCCGGGAGAGGTTCTGCCACAGATACGCAGTATTTT
>-|TRBV9|-|TRBJ1-4
CASSPPPQNNEKLFF
TGTGCCAGCAGCCCCCCTCCCCAAAATAATGAAAAACTGTTTTTT
>TRBD1|TRBV4-2|-|TRBJ1-2
CASSQEAPDRGNYGYTF
TGTGCCAGCAGCCAAGAAGCCCCGGACAGGGGGAACTATGGCTACACCTTC
>-|TRBV5-4|few|TRBJ1-5
CASSLYGGPNQPQHF
TGTGCCAGCAGCTTGTACGGGGGGCCGAATCAGCCCCAGCATTTT
>-|TRBV28|-|TRBJ1-1
CASSLRGHENTEAFF
TGTGCCAGCAGTTTAAGAGGTCACGAGAACACTGAAGCTTTCTTT
>TRBD2|TRBV3-1/TRBV3-2|once|TRBJ2-5
CASSQLSGRKTQYF
TGTGCCAGCAGCCAGTTAAGCGGGAGGAAGACCCAGTACTTC
>TRBD2|TRBV28|-|TRBJ2-1
CASGLAGGFNNEQFF
TGTGCCTCCGGACTAGCGGGAGGCTTCAACAATGAGCAGTTCTTC
>TRBD1|TRBV10-2|-|TRBJ1-2
CASSESNRGSYGYTF
TGCGCCAGCAGTGAGTCGAACAGGGGAAGCTATGGCTACACCTTC
>-|TRBV3-1/TRBV3-2|-|TRBJ2-1
CASSQEGEGWRSVSYNEQFF
TGTGCCAGCAGCCAAGAAGGGGAAGGATGGAGATCCGTCTCCTACAATGAGCAGTTCTTC
>-|TRBV19|-|TRBJ2-4
CASSMGGTMDRYF
TGTGCCAGTAGTATGGGAGGGACAATGGATAGGTACTTC
>-|TRBV12-3/TRBV12-4|once|TRBJ1-2
CASSLKGDYGYTF
TGTGCCAGCAGTTTAAAAGGGGACTATGGCTACACCTTC
>TRBD2|TRBV27|-|TRBJ2-7
CASGASPLAGASYEQYF
TGTGCCAGCGGGGCTAGCCCGCTAGCGGGGGCGTCCTACGAGCAGTACTTC
>-|TRBV6-5|-|TRBJ1-2
CASSYKRAGGYTF
TGTGCCAGCAGTTATAAGAGGGCTGGTGGCTACACCTTC
>-|TRBV4-1|-|TRBJ1-4
CASSQLGGFNEKLFF
TGCGCCAGCAGCCAACTTGGAGGGTTCAATGAAAAACTGTTTTTT
>-|TRBV27|-|TRBJ1-3
CASSLKGPHSGNTIYF
TGTGCCAGCAGTTTAAAGGGGCCTCACTCTGGAAACACCATATATTTT
>-|TRBV5-4|-|TRBJ1-2
CASSLLGGPRGYTF
TGTGCCAGCAGCCTGCTCGGGGGACCGCGGGGCTACACCTTC
>TRBD2|TRBV29-1|-|TRBJ2-3
CSATLAKYSTDTQYF
TGCAGCGCCACACTAGCGAAATATAGCACAGATACGCAGTATTTT
>-|TRBV5-1|-|TRBJ2-7
CASSFGKGSSYEQYF
TGCGCCAGCAGCTTCGGTAAGGGAAGCTCCTACGAGCAGTACTTC
>-|TRBV19|-|TRBJ1-6
CASSSGATAQSSYNSPLHF
TGTGCCAGTAGTTCCGGTGCGACAGCCCAAAGCTCCTATAATTCACCCCTCCACTTT
>-|TRBV6-5|-|TRBJ1-1
CASTTPSTTEAFF
TGTGCCAGCACTACTCCCAGCACCACTGAAGCTTTCTTT
>-|TRBV6-1|-|TRBJ1-1
CASSDPLDTEAFF
TGTGCCAGCAGTGATCCCCTAGACACTGAAGCTTTCTTT
>TRBD1|TRBV4-3|-|TRBJ2-4
CASSQVWQGEKNIQYF
TGCGCCAGCAGCCAAGTATGGCAGGGGGAGAAAAACATTCAGTACTTC
>-|TRBV5-6|few|TRBJ2-2
CASSFGGTNTGELFF
TGTGCCAGCAGCTTTGGGGGAACTAACACCGGGGAGCTGTTTTTT
>TRBD2|TRBV18|-|TRBJ2-7
CASSPPVAGVLYEQYF
TGTGCCAGCTCACCACCAGTAGCGGGAGTACTTTACGAGCAGTACTTC
>-|TRBV6-5|-|TRBJ1-6
CASSYRFSPLHF
TGTGCCAGCAGTTACAGGTTCTCACCCCTCCACTTT
>-|TRBV6-1|-|TRBJ1-2
CASSEVVFQNYGYTF
TGTGCCAGCAGTGAAGTGGTCTTCCAAAACTATGGCTACACCTTC
>TRBD2|TRBV28|-|TRBJ2-5
CASSWASGTGRETQYF
TGTGCCAGCAGTTGGGCTAGCGGGACGGGTAGAGAGACCCAGTACTTC
>TRBD1|TRBV10-3|once|TRBJ1-2
CAISGTDYGYTF
TGTGCCATCAGCGGGACAGACTATGGCTACACCTTC
>-|TRBV7-2|-|TRBJ2-7
CASSASYEQYF
TGTGCCAGCAGCGCCTCCTACGAGCAGTACTTC
>-|TRBV5-6|-|TRBJ1-5
CASSFGGRGNQPQHF
TGTGCCAGCAGCTTTGGAGGGAGGGGCAATCAGCCCCAGCATTTT
>TRBD1|TRBV28|-|TRBJ1-6
CASSYRGSYNSPLHF
TGTGCCAGCAGCTACAGGGGGTCCTATAATTCACCCCTCCACTTT
>-|TRBV5-1|-|TRBJ2-5
CASSFQGPQETQYF
TGCGCCAGCAGCTTCCAGGGACCCCAAGAGACCCAGTACTTC
>-|TRBV5-1|-|TRBJ2-7
CASSLSVARGGREQYF
TGCGCCAGCAGCTTATCCGTGGCTAGGGGCGGTCGCGAGCAGTACTTC
>-|TRBV5-1|-|TRBJ2-1
CASSTSGATYNEQFF
TGCGCCAGCAGTACCTCGGGGGCCACTTACAATGAGCAGTTCTTC
>-|TRBV12-3/TRBV12-4|-|TRBJ1-1
CASSVRGNTEAFF
TGTGCCAGCAGCGTCCGGGGGAACACTGAAGCTTTCTTT
>TRBD1|TRBV2|-|TRBJ1-4
CASLTGGLGNEKLFF
TGTGCCAGCCTGACAGGGGGTCTAGGTAATGAAAAACTGTTTTTT
>-|TRBV20-1|-|TRBJ2-5
CSAGPQETQYF
TGCAGTGCGGGTCCTCAAGAGACCCAGTACTTC
>-|TRBV7-2|-|TRBJ1-2
CASSVLSGTYGYTF
TGTGCCAGCAGCGTCCTTTCGGGGACCTATGGCTACACCTTC
>-|TRBV7-9|-|TRBJ2-1
CASTRFPGNEQFF
TGTGCCAGCACCCGGTTCCCCGGGAATGAGCAGTTCTTC
>-|TRBV12-3/TRBV12-4|few|TRBJ1-5
CASSFRSNQPQHF
TGTGCCAGCAGTTTTCGGAGCAATCAGCCCCAGCATTTT
>-|TRBV6-5|-|TRBJ2-3
CASSYLPDWATDTQYF
TGTGCCAGCAGTTACCTTCCCGACTGGGCCACAGATACGCAGTATTTT
>TRBD1|TRBV5-1|few|TRBJ1-6
CASSPSTGDSPLHF
TGCGCCAGCAGTCCCTCGACAGGGGATTCACCCCTCCACTTT
>-|TRBV11-2|-|TRBJ1-1
CASSLEWDLEAFF
TGTGCCAGCAGCTTAGAATGGGACCTTGAAGCTTTCTTT
>TRBD1|TRBV10-3|-|TRBJ1-1
CAIRGTGEAFF
TGTGCCATCAGGGGGACAGGTGAAGCTTTCTTT
>-|TRBV12-5|medium-sized|TRBJ1-1
CASGFRQVNTEAFF
TGTGCTAGTGGTTTCCGACAAGTGAACACTGAAGCTTTCTTT
>-|TRBV7-9|-|TRBJ1-2
CASSFKTGLGGYTF
TGTGCCAGCAGCTTTAAGACCGGTCTGGGTGGCTACACCTTC
>-|TRBV5-1|-|TRBJ2-3
CASSSRTGTHAGDTQYF
TGCGCCAGCAGCTCGAGGACCGGGACACATGCGGGAGATACGCAGTATTTT
>-|TRBV7-2|-|TRBJ2-7
CASSPRTERYEQYF
TGTGCCAGCAGCCCCCGGACGGAACGCTACGAGCAGTACTTC
>-|TRBV11-2|-|TRBJ1-5
CASSLNSNQPQHF
TGTGCCAGCAGCCTTAATAGCAATCAGCCCCAGCATTTT
>-|TRBV5-5|-|TRBJ1-1
CASSSDTIMNTEAFF
TGTGCCAGCAGCTCGGACACTATTATGAACACTGAAGCTTTCTTT
>-|TRBV6-5|-|TRBJ1-5
CASSYNPSPSNQPQHF
TGTGCCAGCAGTTATAATCCCTCCCCGAGCAATCAGCCCCAGCATTTT
>TRBD2|TRBV5-1|-|TRBJ2-7
CASSRGTSGYEQYF
TGCGCCAGCAGCCGAGGGACTAGCGGCTACGAGCAGTACTTC
>-|TRBV6-5|-|TRBJ1-2
CASRIQHRDGYTF
TGTGCCAGCAGGATACAACATAGGGATGGCTACACCTTC